This T cell receptor (beta chain) is drawn from a study of blood T cell repertoires in COVID-19. Methods used by the authors: Reference gene primers were amplified, and this amplification served to estimate nucleated cell counts. Assay: immunoSEQ multiplex PCR; the TCRdb copy retains only in-frame clones and omits some. The D gene and trimming were derived from the DNA, and the V and J assignments and clone size from that table. The repertoire consists of some 250,000 clones, with about 85% occurring once and the leading ten covering 6% to 9%. This receptor was obtained from a man aged 55 to 70 who had recovered from COVID-19. Sample: peripheral blood.

The CDR3, as DNA: TGTGCCATCAGTGAGTCGTCTGGGGGGTATTCTTCCTATGGCTACACCTTC. It specifies CAISESSGGYSSYGYTF. V and J are TRBV10-3 and TRBJ1-2; D is possibly TRBD1 (5 bases). Trimming shortened V by 0 bases and J by 4 bases, and 18 bases separated the two germline ends. The CDR3 runs to 17 residues. The germline V gene has CDR1 ENHRY and CDR2 SYGVKD.